This T cell receptor beta chain stems from a study of identical twins. Template switching created a universal primer site, and the cDNA included unique molecular identifiers. TCRdb independently ran MiXCR on the 5' RACE reads; one entry per CDR3 protein. The sample contains roughly 630,000 distinct CDR3 sequences, 7.1% of which appear only once. Broader study findings: The abundant beta clonotypes from cord blood had fewer insertions, and memory repertoires had none of this.

The CDR3 covers 19 residues. Trimming removed 0 bases from V and 4 bases from J; junction bases left unmatched: 15. The V gene's germline CDR1 is DFQATT and CDR2 SNEGSKA (reference sequence). To note about this clonotype: Its antigen remains unidentified.

The same data also went into a second study, on yellow fever vaccine responses in identical twins. Per that paper: Reportedly, the response of twins' T cells to the vaccine seemed partly convergent, partly personalized.

The chain is built from TRBV20-1 and TRBJ2-3; 11 positions match TRBD2. Specimen: PBMCs. This clonotype was obtained from a young woman in good health. In DNA, the CDR3 is TGCAGTGCTAGAGATCCTGGAATAGCGGGGGGGCTCCCGGCAGATACGCAGTATTTT. Translating gives CSARDPGIAGGLPADTQYF.